Below, 4 T cell receptor beta chains from the same sample are listed, as sequenced in a study of T cell responses to AZD1222 COVID-19 vaccine. Method: immunoSEQ multiplex PCR; TCRdb's copy keeps in-frame clones and lacks some. The profile shows approximately 200,000 clones, more than 75% of them singletons. This sample comprised peripheral blood, obtained on day 0 of MenACWY control vaccination. These TCRs come from an adult in good health.

A single count supports this clone. The chain uses TRBV18 and TRBJ1-6; 7 nucleotides match TRBD1. V trimming: 3 bases; J trimming: 8 bases; junction bases outside the gene matches: 10. The CDR3 loop spans 16 amino acids. Germline CDR1 KGHSH, CDR2 LQKENI. DNA for the CDR3: TGTGCCAGCTCACCCAACTCAGGGGGAACTGATTCACCCCTCCACTTT. Translating gives CASSPNSGGTDSPLHF.

V usage is TRBV7-9 and J usage is TRBJ1-4, with a weak D call TRBD1 (6 bases). This CDR3 is built from 15 residues. The germline V gene has CDR1 SEHNR and CDR2 FQNEAQ (reference sequence). The V and J ends lost 1 base and 6 bases respectively, with 12 bases between them. The CDR3 nucleotides read TGTGCCAGCAGCTTAGGAACAGGGCCATATGAAAAACTGTTTTTT. Translation: CASSLGTGPYEKLFF.

To note about this clone: An end of the junction differs from the germline gene, which may be a read error. The genes are TRBV7-7 and TRBJ2-5; D may be TRBD2 (6 bases). From germline, CDR1 is SSHAT and CDR2 FNYEAQ (reference sequence). This CDR3 is built from 15 residues. The CDR3 sequence is CASSRRRGGQETQYF. The CDR3 bases are TGTGCTAGCAGTCGACGCCGGGGAGGTCAAGAGACCCAGTACTTC.

This chain joins TRBV19 and TRBJ1-2, with a possible D match to TRBD1 (6 bases). Germline assignment: CDR1 LNHDA and CDR2 SQIVND (reference sequence). This CDR3 has 12 residues. V was trimmed by 3 bases and J by 8 bases, leaving 10 bases between them. DNA for the CDR3: TGTGCCAGTAGTATGGGGGCGCGCGGCTACACCTTC. Its translation is CASSMGARGYTF.